The 26 T cell receptor beta chains in this list originate from one sample, sequenced in a study of OX40 agonist ivuxolimab in advanced cancers. The protocol was immunoSEQ multiplex PCR, while the TCRdb copy is restricted to in-frame clones and leaves out a portion. Here the sample spans tens of thousands of clones, about 80% being singletons. The sequencing used CD4+ or CD8+ T cells sorted from blood, collected in a trial of the OX40 agonist ivuxolimab. These receptors were taken from an adult with an advanced solid tumor such as melanoma, head and neck, liver or kidney cancer.

The chain joins TRBV5-1 to TRBJ1-5, with D unclear. From germline, CDR1 is SGHRS and CDR2 YFSETQ. V was trimmed by 4 bases and J by 7 bases, leaving 12 bases between them. The CDR3 is 13 amino acids. The CDR3 protein is CASSVLPRQPQHF. The CDR3 DNA sequence: TGCGCCAGCAGCGTCCTGCCCCGGCAGCCCCAGCATTTT. The whole variable domain, filled in from reference TRBV5-1 and TRBJ1-5, reads KAGVTQTPRYLIKTRGQQVTLSCSPISGHRSVSWYQQTPGQGLQFLFEYFSETQRNKGNFPGRFSGRQFSNSRSEMNVSTLELGDSALYLCASSVLPRQPQHFGDGTRLSIL.

This clone was picked up a small number of times. V and J are TRBV7-8 and TRBJ2-7, with 10 bases aligning to TRBD2. The length of the CDR3 is 18 residues. Per the germline V gene, CDR1 is SGHVS and CDR2 is FQNEAQ. The V segment lost 1 base and the J segment 3 bases; nucleotides outside the gene matches: 12. Written as DNA, the CDR3 is TGTGCCAGCAGCTTAGTGAGGCTAGCGGGAGACCCCCGCTACGAGCAGTACTTC. It encodes CASSLVRLAGDPRYEQYF.

This chain connects TRBV6-6 to TRBJ1-2; TRBD1 agrees at 9 bases. Germline lookup yields CDR1 MNHNY and CDR2 SVGAGI (reference sequence). The CDR3 runs 15 residues. The junction had 1 base not matched to a gene; V was cut back by 2 bases and J by 0 bases. CDR3 sequence reads: CASSYGQGPNYGYTF. The CDR3 DNA is TGTGCCAGCAGTTACGGACAGGGGCCTAACTATGGCTACACCTTC.

This clone was seen only once. The chain links TRBV6-1 to TRBJ1-3, with D unresolved. Germline V gene data show CDR1 as MNHNS and CDR2 as SASEGT. Deletions cut 4 bases from V and 2 bases from J, with 6 bases between. The CDR3 has 13 residues. The CDR3 reads CASSAVTGNTIYF. In DNA form, the CDR3 reads TGTGCCAGCAGTGCAGTTACTGGAAACACCATATATTTT.

The gene calls are TRBV6-9 and TRBJ2-1; D call uncertain. Germline assignment: CDR1 MNHGY and CDR2 SVAAGI. The CDR3 totals 15 residues. The V gene lost 3 bases and the J gene lost 0 bases, with 9 bases spanning the gap. The CDR3 DNA reads TGTGCCAGCAGTTACCACCCGAGCTCCTACAATGAGCAGTTCTTC. Its translation: CASSYHPSSYNEQFF.

The V call is TRBV5-1, the J call TRBJ2-2; TRBD2 agrees at 11 bases. The junction had 5 bases not matched to a gene; V was cut back by 3 bases and J by 1 base. Germline CDR1 is SGHRS and CDR2 is YFSETQ. The CDR3 spans 17 residues. The CDR3 is CASSYYGTSGNTGELFF. As DNA, the CDR3 is TGCGCCAGCAGCTACTACGGGACTAGCGGGAACACCGGGGAGCTGTTTTTT.

The J gene is TRBJ2-3, the V gene TRBV7-2; unclear D gene. CDR1 is SGHTA, CDR2 FQGNSA, per germline. The V and J ends lost 4 bases and 3 bases respectively, with 11 bases between them. The CDR3 has 14 residues. CDR3 nucleotide sequence: TGTGCCAGCAGCTCCTCATATTTTACAGATACGCAGTATTTT. Protein product: CASSSSYFTDTQYF.

The chain combines TRBV7-9 with TRBJ2-7; no clear D gene. V lost 5 bases, J lost 6 bases, and 14 bases lay in between. This CDR3 has 13 residues. Germline V gene lookup returns CDR1 SEHNR and CDR2 FQNEAQ (reference sequence). This CDR3 reads CASSTFDPAEQYF. In nucleotides, the CDR3 is TGTGCCAGCAGCACCTTTGACCCCGCCGAGCAGTACTTC. The full variable domain, completed using reference TRBV7-9 and TRBJ2-7, is DTGVSQNPRHKITKRGQNVTFRCDPISEHNRLYWYRQTLGQGPEFLTYFQNEAQLEKSRLLSDRFSAERPKGSFSTLEIQRTEQGDSAMYLCASSTFDPAEQYFGPGTRLTVT.

The chain employs TRBV10-3 and TRBJ2-7; 9 bases are shared with TRBD1. V shed 2 bases, J shed 6 bases, and the junction held 8 bases outside the gene matches. Germline CDR1 reads ENHRY; CDR2 reads SYGVKD. The CDR3 covers 15 residues. The CDR3 is CAISENRGHLVEQYF. DNA for the CDR3: TGTGCCATCAGTGAGAACAGGGGGCATTTAGTCGAGCAGTACTTC.

The gene calls are TRBV18 and TRBJ2-1, with 14 bases that match TRBD2. The trim removed 3 bases at V and 15 bases at J, leaving 7 bases unmatched. Germline V gene data show CDR1 as KGHSH and CDR2 as LQKENI. CDR3 size: 14 residues. CDR3 nucleotides: TGTGCCAGCTCACCCGGACTAGCGGGGGGAAGACCGTTCTTC. It yields the protein CASSPGLAGGRPFF.

The chain recombines TRBV6-1 with TRBJ1-3; D call uncertain. The CDR3 sequence is 15 residues long. The V end lost 0 bases, the J end lost 6 bases, and 12 bases lay between the germline ends. Germline CDR1 MNHNS, CDR2 SASEGT. Here the CDR3 reads CASSEALGGLNTIYF. The CDR3 DNA sequence: TGTGCCAGCAGTGAAGCCCTGGGAGGGTTAAACACCATATATTTT.

CDR3 in amino acids: CASRGGTSSGNTIYF. In DNA, the CDR3 is TGTGCCAGTCGGGGTGGGACGAGCTCTGGAAACACCATATATTTT. The V gene is TRBV19, the J gene TRBJ1-3, with a weak D call TRBD1 (5 bases). The CDR3 consists of 15 residues. V shed 8 bases and J shed 0 bases, with 14 bases lying between them. Germline loops: CDR1 LNHDA, CDR2 SQIVND (reference sequence).

At least ten counts were recorded for this clone. The chain's CDR3 is CASMGQPEFYGYTF. CDR3 sequence (DNA): TGTGCCAGCATGGGACAGCCCGAATTCTATGGCTACACCTTC. This chain uses TRBV28 with TRBJ1-2, with 7 bases fitting TRBD1. The CDR3 consists of 14 residues. Trimming at V came to 7 bases and at J to 4 bases, leaving 9 bases not matched to a gene. Germline values: CDR1 MDHEN, CDR2 SYDVKM.

V usage is TRBV11-3 and J usage is TRBJ2-5, with D perhaps TRBD2 (7 bases). The V end was cut by 3 bases, the J end by 1 base, with 12 bases between. The CDR3 is 15 residues long. Per the germline V gene, CDR1 is SGHNT and CDR2 is YENEEA. The CDR3 sequence is CASSLGGQTQETQYF. In DNA, the CDR3 is TGTGCCAGCAGCTTGGGGGGGCAGACCCAAGAGACCCAGTACTTC.

The chain recombines TRBV7-2 with TRBJ1-1; 10 nucleotides align to TRBD1. Germline trimming cut 6 bases from V and 4 bases from J; bases unmatched to any gene: 8. Per germline, CDR1 SGHTA and CDR2 FQGNSA. The CDR3 is 15 amino acids. The CDR3, as DNA: TGTGCCAGCAGTCATTTAGACAGGGGGCCCACTGAAGCTTTCTTT. Translated, it gives CASSHLDRGPTEAFF.

The CDR3 sequence: CASSLGPVLYGYTF. In nucleotides, the CDR3 is TGTGCCAGCAGCTTGGGCCCAGTCCTCTATGGCTACACCTTC. V usage is TRBV5-5 and J usage is TRBJ1-2; no clear D. This CDR3 is 14 amino acids long. CDR1 SGHKS and CDR2 YYEKEE come from the germline V gene (reference sequence). The V end was cut by 0 bases, the J end by 4 bases, with 10 bases between.

This chain links TRBV5-5 with TRBJ2-1; D is unresolved. This CDR3 spans 12 amino acids. V was pared by 5 bases and J by 9 bases, with 12 bases between. Germline loops: CDR1 SGHKS, CDR2 YYEKEE (reference sequence). The CDR3 loop is CASSQSASEQFF. In nucleotides, the CDR3 is TGTGCCAGCAGTCAGTCGGCCAGTGAGCAGTTCTTC.

V usage is TRBV11-2 and J usage is TRBJ2-7; D gene unclear. The ends were cut back, 8 bases at V and 2 bases at J, with 10 bases in the middle. The CDR3 consists of 12 residues. CDR1 and CDR2 from the germline V gene are SGHAT and FQNNGV. CDR3: CASSPRTYEQYF. In nucleotides, the CDR3 is TGTGCCAGCTCACCACGGACCTACGAGCAGTACTTC.

The CDR3 coding sequence is TGTGCCAGTAGTATTTGGGGAGGAGATCAGCCCCAGCATTTT. It translates to CASSIWGGDQPQHF. The chain recombines TRBV19 with TRBJ1-5; D remains unclear. The length of the CDR3 is 14 residues. The ends were cut back, 3 bases at V and 5 bases at J, with 11 bases in the middle. Germline loops: CDR1 LNHDA, CDR2 SQIVND (reference sequence).

The chain combines TRBV5-1 with TRBJ1-2; D uncertain. The CDR3 has 17 amino acids. The V gene lost 0 bases and the J gene lost 5 bases, with 20 bases spanning the gap. Germline V gives CDR1 SGHRS, CDR2 YFSETQ. The CDR3, as DNA: TGCGCCAGCAGCTTGGATGTAGGGCGCGGGAGACCTTATGGCTACACCTTC. Translated, it gives CASSLDVGRGRPYGYTF.

The sample holds one count of this clone. The chain links TRBV2 to TRBJ1-2, with no clear D. V lost 2 bases and J lost 4, with 14 bases in between. This CDR3 has 15 amino acids. Germline V gene sequence: CDR1 SNHLY, CDR2 FYNNEI. CDR3 DNA sequence: TGTGCCAGCAGTGAATCCTCGAGAGGGAGCTATGGCTACACCTTC. Amino acid sequence: CASSESSRGSYGYTF.

The V call is TRBV5-1, the J call TRBJ2-3; D is uncertain. CDR1 and CDR2 from the germline V gene are SGHRS and YFSETQ. There are 14 residues in the CDR3. Trimming stripped 0 bases from V and 5 bases from J, with 10 bases between. The CDR3, as DNA: TGCGCCAGCAGCTTGGGCCCTGGGGAAGATACGCAGTATTTT. It specifies CASSLGPGEDTQYF.

This clone was picked up a small number of times. The J gene is TRBJ2-7, the V gene TRBV4-3; D assignment may be TRBD1 or TRBD2 (5 bases each). Trimming left V 3 bases short and J 2 bases short, with 17 bases between. From germline, CDR1 is LGHNA and CDR2 YSLEER. The CDR3 runs 16 residues. CDR3 DNA: TGCGCCAGCAGCCACAGGTTTGGGACGATGACCTACGAGCAGTACTTC. This codes for CASSHRFGTMTYEQYF.

V and J are TRBV5-4 and TRBJ2-2; D is possibly TRBD1 or TRBD2 (5 bases each). The CDR3 consists of 17 residues. V was cut by 3 bases and J by 5 bases, with 20 bases left in between. In germline, CDR1 is SGHNT, CDR2 YYREEE (reference sequence). The chain's CDR3 is CASSWGRGPIGTGELFF. The CDR3 bases are TGTGCCAGCAGCTGGGGACGGGGACCCATCGGAACCGGGGAGCTGTTTTTT.

The rearrangement joins TRBV11-2 to TRBJ2-5; D may be TRBD1 (5 bases). CDR1 and CDR2 (germline): SGHAT, FQNNGV. The CDR3 spans 13 residues. Between the trimmed V and J ends, which lost 0 bases and 7 bases, there was a span of 9 bases. The CDR3 sequence: CASSLDLRGTQYF. CDR3 DNA: TGTGCCAGCAGCTTAGATCTTAGGGGGACCCAGTACTTC.

The chain has TRBV5-8 and TRBJ2-5; D uncertain. The CDR3 consists of 14 residues. The V end lost 4 bases, the J end lost 1 base, and 11 bases lay between the germline ends. Germline V gene data show CDR1 as SGHTS and CDR2 as YDEGEE. CDR3 loop: CASSPEHSQETQYF. The DNA of the CDR3 is TGTGCCAGCAGCCCGGAGCACTCCCAAGAGACCCAGTACTTC.